Below are 25 T cell receptor beta chains sequenced from a single sample in a study of cytomegalovirus exposure and HLA in healthy donors. It was with 60 Vbeta and 13 Jbeta primers that the PCR ran. Data came from immunoSEQ multiplex PCR; TCRdb stores just in-frame clones and leaves some out. The repertoire holds 150,000 to 200,000 clones, with 80% to 85% as singletons. The sample consisted of PBMCs. These receptors came from a boy aged 2 to 10 in good health and CMV-seronegative.

J is TRBJ2-5 and V is TRBV7-2, with 9 positions matching TRBD2. V gave up 5 bases and J gave up 5 bases; unmatched junction bases: 6. Germline values: CDR1 SGHTA, CDR2 FQGNSA. This CDR3 spans 14 amino acids. DNA for the CDR3: TGTGCCAGCAGCCGTAGCGGGAGCGAGGAGACCCAGTACTTC. It codes for CASSRSGSEETQYF.

The chain has TRBV5-6 and TRBJ2-1, with 15 positions matching TRBD2. The CDR3 runs to 16 residues. The germline CDR1 and CDR2 sequences are SGHDT and YYEEEE. The J segment lost 9 bases and the V segment lost 2 bases, leaving 6 bases of the junction unmatched. CDR3 DNA: TGTGCCAGCAGCTTTCGGACTAGCGGGAGGGGGAGTGAGCAGTTCTTC. It codes for CASSFRTSGRGSEQFF.

The genes are TRBV2 and TRBJ1-2, with 7 bases identical to TRBD1. Per the germline V gene, CDR1 is SNHLY and CDR2 is FYNNEI. CDR3 size: 14 residues. Trimming at V came to 2 bases and at J to 4 bases, leaving 4 bases not matched to a gene. The CDR3 sequence is CASSEWGDSYGYTF. The DNA of the CDR3 is TGTGCCAGCAGTGAATGGGGGGACAGCTATGGCTACACCTTC. The variable domain in full, with the rest retrieved from reference TRBV2 and TRBJ1-2, is EPEVTQTPSHQVTQMGQEVILRCVPISNHLYFYWYRQILGQKVEFLVSFYNNEISEKSEIFDDQFSVERPDGSNFTLKIRSTKLEDSAMYFCASSEWGDSYGYTFGSGTRLTVV.

V gene TRBV5-4 combines with J gene TRBJ2-3; tentative D call: TRBD1 (7 bases). The V gene lost 4 bases and the J gene lost 12 bases, with 24 bases spanning the gap. This CDR3 spans 15 amino acids. Germline CDR1 is SGHNT and CDR2 is YYREEE (reference sequence). CDR3 DNA: TGTGCCAGCAGCCCCGGGGGCCAGGGGGACCCCCCTCAGTATTTT. Residues: CASSPGGQGDPPQYF.

This chain joins TRBV14 and TRBJ1-6; possibly TRBD1 for D (5 bases). The germline V gene has CDR1 SGHDN and CDR2 FVKESK. This CDR3 has 15 residues. The V gene lost 8 bases and the J gene lost 2 bases, with 13 bases spanning the gap. The CDR3 coding sequence is TGTGCCAGCCCCCGGGGGGTTCCCTATAATTCACCCCTCCACTTT. Translating it yields CASPRGVPYNSPLHF.

This clone was seen only once. The chain couples TRBV9 to TRBJ2-3; TRBD2 agrees at 7 bases. V lost 0 bases to trimming and J lost 1 base; unmatched junction nucleotides: 5. From germline, CDR1 is SGDLS and CDR2 YYNGEE. The CDR3 extends over 16 amino acids. The CDR3 loop reads CASSVEWRERTDTQYF. The CDR3 region has the DNA TGTGCCAGCAGCGTAGAATGGCGGGAGCGCACAGATACGCAGTATTTT.

The rearrangement uses TRBV19 and TRBJ1-6, with 7 bases lining up with TRBD1. J was trimmed by 10 bases and V by 3 bases; bases with no gene match: 9. Germline CDR1 is LNHDA and CDR2 is SQIVND (reference sequence). The CDR3 has 15 residues. The chain's CDR3 is CASSMTETGKSPLHF. The CDR3 DNA follows: TGTGCCAGTAGTATGACCGAGACAGGGAAATCACCCCTCCACTTT.

Here the CDR3 reads CSAKAGLGYTF. The CDR3 DNA reads TGCAGTGCTAAGGCAGGGCTCGGCTACACCTTC. V usage is TRBV20-1 and J usage is TRBJ1-2; TRBD1 is a possible D gene (5 bases). V lost 4 bases and J lost 8, with 11 bases in between. CDR3 length equals 11 residues. Germline lookup yields CDR1 DFQATT and CDR2 SNEGSKA (reference sequence).

This CDR3 reads CASSLGTSGTTSTDTQYF. The DNA of the CDR3 is TGCGCCAGCAGCTTGGGTACTAGCGGGACCACTAGCACAGATACGCAGTATTTT. The chain has TRBV5-1 and TRBJ2-3; 10 bases line up with TRBD2. Looked up from germline, CDR1 is SGHRS and CDR2 is YFSETQ. This CDR3 spans 18 amino acids. Unmatched junction bases numbered 7, after V lost 0 bases and J lost 0 bases.

The chain couples TRBV2 to TRBJ2-1, with 12 positions matching TRBD2. Germline CDR1 SNHLY, CDR2 FYNNEI. V was pared by 3 bases and J by 7 bases, with 4 bases of the junction left unmatched. This CDR3 has 15 amino acids. CDR3 in amino acids: CASSEGLAGSNEQFF. CDR3 DNA sequence: TGTGCCAGCAGTGAGGGACTAGCGGGTTCTAATGAGCAGTTCTTC. Filled out from reference TRBV2 and TRBJ2-1, the complete variable domain reads EPEVTQTPSHQVTQMGQEVILRCVPISNHLYFYWYRQILGQKVEFLVSFYNNEISEKSEIFDDQFSVERPDGSNFTLKIRSTKLEDSAMYFCASSEGLAGSNEQFFGPGTRLTVL.

The rearrangement uses TRBV9 and TRBJ1-2; 7 bases map to TRBD1. The V and J ends lost 4 bases and 4 bases, in that order; junction bases with no gene match: 7. The CDR3 is made up of 14 amino acids. In germline, CDR1 is SGDLS, CDR2 YYNGEE. The CDR3 protein is CASSPRQGAYGYTF. The CDR3 DNA reads as TGTGCCAGCAGCCCCCGACAGGGTGCCTATGGCTACACCTTC.

This chain joins TRBV6-1 and TRBJ1-3; no clear D gene. The CDR3 loop spans 13 amino acids. Germline V lookup: CDR1 MNHNS, CDR2 SASEGT. Trimming cost V 6 bases and J 6 bases, with 12 bases left between them. The CDR3 region has the DNA TGTGCCAGCAGACCGCCGCAGGAAAACACCATATATTTT. Protein product: CASRPPQENTIYF.

The chain employs TRBV5-6 and TRBJ2-1; 7 bases are a match to TRBD2. V was pared by 4 bases and J by 7 bases, with 17 bases of the junction left unmatched. Germline V gene sequence: CDR1 SGHDT, CDR2 YYEEEE. The CDR3 has 17 amino acids. In nucleotides, the CDR3 is TGTGCCAGCAGCGACTCCGGCGGGCCAGGCGGGGGAAATGAGCAGTTCTTC. This encodes CASSDSGGPGGGNEQFF.

V is TRBV4-2 and J is TRBJ2-2, with TRBD1 matching over 9 bases. The V segment lost 4 bases and the J segment 3 bases; nucleotides outside the gene matches: 18. Per germline, CDR1 LGHNA and CDR2 YNFKEQ. The CDR3 contains 20 residues. The CDR3 coding sequence is TGTGCCAGCAGCCCGTCTCTAACTCAGCCGGGACAGGGCTACACCGGGGAGCTGTTTTTT. This codes for CASSPSLTQPGQGYTGELFF.

The V and J genes are TRBV18 and TRBJ2-3; 7 bases agree with TRBD2. The J segment lost 2 bases and the V segment lost 2 bases, leaving 1 base of the junction unmatched. The CDR3 spans 14 residues. Per the germline V gene, CDR1 is KGHSH and CDR2 is LQKENI. The CDR3, as DNA: TGTGCCAGCTCACCAGCGGGGGACACAGATACGCAGTATTTT. Encoded protein: CASSPAGDTDTQYF. Based on the CDR3 plus reference TRBV18 and TRBJ2-3, the full variable domain is NAGVMQNPRHLVRRRGQEARLRCSPMKGHSHVYWYRQLPEEGLKFMVYLQKENIIDESGMPKERFSAEFPKEGPSILRIQQVVRGDSAAYFCASSPAGDTDTQYFGPGTRLTVL.

V gene TRBV29-1 combines with J gene TRBJ1-1; D is ambiguous. This CDR3 region has 13 residues. From germline, CDR1 is SQVTM and CDR2 ANQGSEA. V lost 6 bases and J 6 bases, leaving 17 bases between the germline ends. Here the CDR3 DNA reads TGCAGCGTGGTACAGATTCTCGAACCTGAAGCTTTCTTT. Amino acids: CSVVQILEPEAFF.

This clone has a single count. The genes are TRBV18 and TRBJ2-2; 7 bases match TRBD1. V dropped 3 bases and J dropped 4; count of bases not matched to a gene: 8. The CDR3 consists of 16 residues. In germline, CDR1 is KGHSH, CDR2 LQKENI. The CDR3 coding sequence is TGTGCCAGCTCACCGGGGACAGTGGCGGGCACCGGGGAGCTGTTTTTT. Translating gives CASSPGTVAGTGELFF.

The V and J genes are TRBV5-4 and TRBJ2-1; D not certain. Germline V gene lookup returns CDR1 SGHNT and CDR2 YYREEE (reference sequence). The CDR3 runs 11 residues. The V and J ends lost 2 bases and 8 bases respectively, with 5 bases between them. The CDR3 DNA is TGTGCCAGCAGCTTCCGGGATGAGCAGTTCTTC. This sequence encodes CASSFRDEQFF.

A note on this clone: Sequence at one end of the junction differs from germline and may be a read error. V usage is TRBV29-1 and J usage is TRBJ2-7; TRBD1 aligns across 10 bases. CDR1 SQVTM and CDR2 ANQGSEA come from the germline V gene. This CDR3 spans 13 amino acids. The CDR3 DNA follows: TGCAGCGGACTCGGGACAGGGGACTACGGGCAGTACTTC. As protein: CSGLGTGDYGQYF.

This clone was detected only a few times. The CDR3 sequence: CASRRTEAFF. The CDR3 nucleotides read TGTGCCAGTAGGCGGACTGAAGCTTTCTTT. J is TRBJ1-1 and V is TRBV19; D unclear. V was clipped by 6 bases and J by 5 bases, with 4 bases between them. The germline V gene encodes CDR1 LNHDA and CDR2 SQIVND (reference sequence). The CDR3 runs 10 residues.

The gene calls are TRBV5-6 and TRBJ2-5; the match to TRBD2 covers 15 bases. There are 19 residues in the CDR3. V was clipped by 2 bases and J by 5 bases; unmatched bases: 13. Germline V gives CDR1 SGHDT, CDR2 YYEEEE. CDR3 in amino acids: CASSFRTSGGGRRGETQYF. The CDR3, as DNA: TGTGCCAGCAGCTTCAGGACTAGCGGGGGGGGACGGAGAGGTGAGACCCAGTACTTC.

This clone was seen once. The chain uses TRBV2 and TRBJ1-1; 7 bases agree with TRBD1. The CDR3 length is 16 residues. Unmatched junction bases numbered 10, after V lost 6 bases and J lost 0 bases. Germline V gene sequence: CDR1 SNHLY, CDR2 FYNNEI. The CDR3 nucleotides read TGTGCCAGCAGAGGCGGGACAGCCGATATGAACACTGAAGCTTTCTTT. Translating it yields CASRGGTADMNTEAFF.

The count of this clone is one. The chain joins TRBV29-1 to TRBJ2-1, with D possibly matching TRBD1 (5 bases). In germline, CDR1 is SQVTM, CDR2 ANQGSEA. The ends were cut back, 0 bases at V and 4 bases at J, with 13 bases in the middle. This CDR3 is built from 15 residues. CDR3 sequence (DNA): TGCAGCGTTGAAGAGGGGCAGATGGGGTACAATGAGCAGTTCTTC. It is translated as CSVEEGQMGYNEQFF.

V usage is TRBV30 and J usage is TRBJ1-3; possibly TRBD1 for D (5 bases). The CDR3 runs 15 residues. Deletions cut 0 bases from V and 2 bases from J, with 11 bases between. Germline V gene sequence: CDR1 GTSNPN, CDR2 SVGIG (reference sequence). Here the CDR3 reads CAWSVRAGAGNTIYF. The CDR3 bases are TGTGCCTGGAGTGTACGTGCGGGGGCTGGAAACACCATATATTTT.

The CDR3: CASSLVSGAYNEQFF. CDR3 sequence (DNA): TGCGCCAGCAGCTTGGTTAGCGGGGCCTACAATGAGCAGTTCTTC. The rearrangement links TRBV5-1 to TRBJ2-1; TRBD2 aligns across 8 bases. V shed 0 bases and J 2 bases; nucleotides not matched to a gene: 1. The germline V gene encodes CDR1 SGHRS and CDR2 YFSETQ. CDR3 length equals 15 residues.